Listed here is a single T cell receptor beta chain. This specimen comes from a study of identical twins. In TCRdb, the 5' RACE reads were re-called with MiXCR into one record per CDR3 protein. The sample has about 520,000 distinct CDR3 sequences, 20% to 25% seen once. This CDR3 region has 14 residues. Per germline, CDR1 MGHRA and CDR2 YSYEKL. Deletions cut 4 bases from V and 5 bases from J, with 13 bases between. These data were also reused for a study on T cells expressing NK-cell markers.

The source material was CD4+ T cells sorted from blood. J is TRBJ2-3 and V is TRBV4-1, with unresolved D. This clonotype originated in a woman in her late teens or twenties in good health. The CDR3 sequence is CASSRLRVEDTQYF. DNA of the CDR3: TGCGCCAGCAGCCGTCTCCGGGTGGAAGATACGCAGTATTTT.